The T cell receptor (beta chain) described here comes from a study of cytomegalovirus exposure and HLA in healthy donors. Trimming cost V 4 bases and J 6 bases, with 13 bases left between them. The CDR3 is 14 residues long. Per the germline V gene, CDR1 is LGHNA and CDR2 is YNFKEQ. This clone was observed a handful of times. PCR was performed using 60 Vbeta and 13 Jbeta primers. Using immunoSEQ multiplex PCR, the repertoire was profiled, and TCRdb retains in-frame clones only, with some absent. The sample contains fewer than 200,000 clones, about 80% of which appear only once. This sequence was found in a young man in good health and CMV-seronegative. J is TRBJ2-1 and V is TRBV4-2; a weak D match, TRBD2 (6 bases). The source material was PBMCs. In nucleotides, the CDR3 is TGTGCCAGCAGCCTTGGGGGGACTGCCAATGAGCAGTTCTTC. It yields the protein CASSLGGTANEQFF.